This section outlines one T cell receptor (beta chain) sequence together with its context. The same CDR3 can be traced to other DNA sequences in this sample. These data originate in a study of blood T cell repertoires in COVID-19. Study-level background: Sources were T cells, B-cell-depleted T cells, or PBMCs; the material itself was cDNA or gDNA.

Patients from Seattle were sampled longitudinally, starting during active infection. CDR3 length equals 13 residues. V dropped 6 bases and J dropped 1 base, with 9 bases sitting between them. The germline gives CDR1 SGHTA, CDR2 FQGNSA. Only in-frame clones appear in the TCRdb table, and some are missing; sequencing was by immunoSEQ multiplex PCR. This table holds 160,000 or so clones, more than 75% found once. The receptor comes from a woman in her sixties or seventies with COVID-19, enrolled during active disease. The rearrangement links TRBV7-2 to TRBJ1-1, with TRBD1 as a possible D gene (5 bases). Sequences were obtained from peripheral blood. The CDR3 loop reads CASSLGQNTEAFF. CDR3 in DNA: TGTGCCAGCAGTCTAGGACAGAACACTGAAGCTTTCTTT.